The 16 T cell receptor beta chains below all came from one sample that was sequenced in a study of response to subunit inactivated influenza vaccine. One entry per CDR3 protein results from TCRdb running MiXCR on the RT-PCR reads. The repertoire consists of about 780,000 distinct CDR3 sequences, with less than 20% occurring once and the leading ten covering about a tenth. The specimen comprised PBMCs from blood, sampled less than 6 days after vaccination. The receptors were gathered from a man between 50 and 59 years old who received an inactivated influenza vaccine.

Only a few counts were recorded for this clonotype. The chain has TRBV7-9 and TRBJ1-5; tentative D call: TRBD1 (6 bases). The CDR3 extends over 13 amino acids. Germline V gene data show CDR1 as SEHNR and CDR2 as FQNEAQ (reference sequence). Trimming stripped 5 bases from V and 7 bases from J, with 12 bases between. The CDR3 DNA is TGTGCCAGCAGCGCCCAGGGGCGACAGCCCCAGCATTTT. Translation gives CASSAQGRQPQHF.

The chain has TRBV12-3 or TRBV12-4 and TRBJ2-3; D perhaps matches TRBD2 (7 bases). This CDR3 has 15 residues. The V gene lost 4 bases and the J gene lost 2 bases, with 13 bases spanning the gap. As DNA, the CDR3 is TGTGCCAGCAGTTGGACCGGGGGGCACACAGATACGCAGTATTTT. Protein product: CASSWTGGHTDTQYF.

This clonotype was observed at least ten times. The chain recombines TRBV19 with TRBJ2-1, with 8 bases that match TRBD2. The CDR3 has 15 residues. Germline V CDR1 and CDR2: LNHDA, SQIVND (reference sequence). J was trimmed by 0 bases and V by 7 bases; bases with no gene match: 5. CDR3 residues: CASKDSGTSYNEQFF. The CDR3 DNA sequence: TGTGCCAGTAAGGATAGCGGGACCTCCTACAATGAGCAGTTCTTC. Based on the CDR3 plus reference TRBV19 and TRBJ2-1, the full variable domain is DGGITQSPKYLFRKEGQNVTLSCEQNLNHDAMYWYRQDPGQGLRLIYYSQIVNDFQKGDIAEGYSVSREKKESFPLTVTSAQKNPTAFYLCASKDSGTSYNEQFFGPGTRLTVL.

The CDR3 DNA follows: TGTGCCAGCAGTAAGGACCGGGATCCCCAGCATTTT. Protein product: CASSKDRDPQHF. The chain couples TRBV12-3 or TRBV12-4 to TRBJ1-5; D remains ambiguous. Trimming took 5 bases from V and 10 from J, leaving 12 bases between them. The CDR3 spans 12 residues.

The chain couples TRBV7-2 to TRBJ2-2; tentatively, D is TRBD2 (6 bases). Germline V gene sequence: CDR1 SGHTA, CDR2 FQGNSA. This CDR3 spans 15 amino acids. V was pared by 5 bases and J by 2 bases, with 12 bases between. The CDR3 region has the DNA TGTGCCAGCAGCCCACGGGGGATAAACACCGGGGAGCTGTTTTTT. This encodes CASSPRGINTGELFF.

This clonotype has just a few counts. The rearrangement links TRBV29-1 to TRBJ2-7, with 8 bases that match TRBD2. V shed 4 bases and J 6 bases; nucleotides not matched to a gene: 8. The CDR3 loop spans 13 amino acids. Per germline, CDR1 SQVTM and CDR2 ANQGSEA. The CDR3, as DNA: TGCAGCGTTGCCCAACTAGCGGAGAGCGAGCAGTACTTC. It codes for CSVAQLAESEQYF.

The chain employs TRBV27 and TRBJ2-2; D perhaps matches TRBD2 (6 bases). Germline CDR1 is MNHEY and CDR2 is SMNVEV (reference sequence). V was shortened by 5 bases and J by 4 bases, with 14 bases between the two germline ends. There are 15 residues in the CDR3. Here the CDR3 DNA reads TGTGCCAGCAGTCGGTCGGGACTGGGCACCGGGGAGCTGTTTTTT. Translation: CASSRSGLGTGELFF.

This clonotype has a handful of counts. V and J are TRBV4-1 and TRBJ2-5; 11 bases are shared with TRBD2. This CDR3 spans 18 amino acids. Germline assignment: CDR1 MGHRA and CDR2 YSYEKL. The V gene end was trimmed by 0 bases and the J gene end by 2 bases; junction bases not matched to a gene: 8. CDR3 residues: CASSQEITSGGRQETQYF. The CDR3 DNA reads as TGCGCCAGCAGCCAAGAAATAACTAGCGGGGGCCGACAAGAGACCCAGTACTTC.

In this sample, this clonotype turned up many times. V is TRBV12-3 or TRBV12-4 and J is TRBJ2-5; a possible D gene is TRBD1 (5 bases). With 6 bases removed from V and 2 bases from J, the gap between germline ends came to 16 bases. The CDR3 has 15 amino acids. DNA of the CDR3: TGTGCCAGCAGCCGCCCCCAGGGTCCACAAGAGACCCAGTACTTC. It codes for CASSRPQGPQETQYF.

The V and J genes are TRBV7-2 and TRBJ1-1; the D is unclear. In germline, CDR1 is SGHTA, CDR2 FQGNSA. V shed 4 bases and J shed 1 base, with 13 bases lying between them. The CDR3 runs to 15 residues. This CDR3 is CASSSPGRGNTEAFF. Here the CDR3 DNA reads TGTGCCAGCAGCTCGCCCGGCCGGGGGAACACTGAAGCTTTCTTT.

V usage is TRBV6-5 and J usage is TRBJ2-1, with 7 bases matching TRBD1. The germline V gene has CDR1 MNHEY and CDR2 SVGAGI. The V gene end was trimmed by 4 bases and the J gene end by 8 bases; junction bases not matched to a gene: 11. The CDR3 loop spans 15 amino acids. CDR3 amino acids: CASSSPYVGGDEQFF. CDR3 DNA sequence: TGTGCCAGCAGTTCCCCATATGTAGGGGGCGATGAGCAGTTCTTC.

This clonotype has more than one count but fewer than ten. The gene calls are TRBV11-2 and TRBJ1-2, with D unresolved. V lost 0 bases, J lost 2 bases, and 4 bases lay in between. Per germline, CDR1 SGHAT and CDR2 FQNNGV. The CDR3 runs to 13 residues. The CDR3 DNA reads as TGTGCCAGCAGCTTAGATCAGAACTATGGCTACACCTTC. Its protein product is CASSLDQNYGYTF. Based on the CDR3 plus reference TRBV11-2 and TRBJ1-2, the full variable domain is EAGVAQSPRYKIIEKRQSVAFWCNPISGHATLYWYQQILGQGPKLLIQFQNNGVVDDSQLPKDRFSAERLKGVDSTLKIQPAKLEDSAVYLCASSLDQNYGYTFGSGTRLTVV.

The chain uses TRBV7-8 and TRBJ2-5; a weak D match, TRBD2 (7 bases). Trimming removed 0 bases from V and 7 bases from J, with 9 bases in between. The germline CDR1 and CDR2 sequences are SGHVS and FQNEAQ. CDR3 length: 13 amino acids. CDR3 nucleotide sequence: TGTGCCAGCAGCTTAGCAGGGGGGGGGACCCAGTACTTC. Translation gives CASSLAGGGTQYF. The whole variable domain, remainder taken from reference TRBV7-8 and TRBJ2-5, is GAGVSQSPRYKVAKRGQDVALRCDPISGHVSLFWYQQALGQGPEFLTYFQNEAQLDKSGLPSDRFFAERPEGSVSTLKIQRTQQEDSAVYLCASSLAGGGTQYFGPGTRLLVL.

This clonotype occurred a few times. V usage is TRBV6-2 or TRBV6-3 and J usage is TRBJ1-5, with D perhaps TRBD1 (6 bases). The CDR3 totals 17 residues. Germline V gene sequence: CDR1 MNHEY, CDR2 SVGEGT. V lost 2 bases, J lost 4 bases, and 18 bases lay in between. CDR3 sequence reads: CASSYEDPGTRNQPQHF. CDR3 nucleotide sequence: TGTGCCAGCAGTTACGAAGATCCCGGGACAAGAAATCAGCCCCAGCATTTT.

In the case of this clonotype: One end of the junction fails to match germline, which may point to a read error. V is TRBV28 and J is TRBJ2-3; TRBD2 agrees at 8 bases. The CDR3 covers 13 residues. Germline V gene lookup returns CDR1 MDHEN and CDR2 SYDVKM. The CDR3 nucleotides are TGTGCCAGCAGACGGACTAGCACAGATACGCAGTCTTTT. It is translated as CASRRTSTDTQSF.

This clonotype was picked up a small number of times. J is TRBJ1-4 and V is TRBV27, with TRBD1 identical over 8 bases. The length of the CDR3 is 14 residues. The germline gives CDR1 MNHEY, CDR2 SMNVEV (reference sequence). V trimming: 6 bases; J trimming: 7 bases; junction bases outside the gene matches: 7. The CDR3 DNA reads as TGTGCCAGCAGCCTACAGGGGGTAGGTGAAAAACTGTTTTTT. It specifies CASSLQGVGEKLFF.